The 31 T cell receptor beta chains below come from one sample, sequenced in a study of blood T cell repertoires in COVID-19. Libraries were prepared by immunoSEQ multiplex PCR; TCRdb keeps only in-frame clonotypes and omits some of them. Of fewer than 120,000 clones in the sample, approximately 79% were seen once. The sample consisted of peripheral blood. Receptors originate from a woman older than 75 with active or convalescent COVID-19.

The CDR3 spells CASRDSSRLSPLHF. The CDR3 nucleotides are TGTGCCAGCAGGGACAGCTCGAGGTTGTCACCCCTCCACTTT. This rearrangement joins TRBV2 to TRBJ1-6, with D possibly TRBD1 on 6 matching bases. V lost 6 bases and J 10 bases, leaving 16 bases between the germline ends. The CDR3 loop spans 14 amino acids. Germline-derived CDR1 and CDR2 are SNHLY and FYNNEI.

In this sample, this clone turned up once. The CDR3 DNA reads as TGCAGCGTTGACGGGACTAGCGGTCCGGAGACCCAGTACTTC. It codes for CSVDGTSGPETQYF. The V and J genes are TRBV29-1 and TRBJ2-5; TRBD2 agrees at 11 bases. J lost 5 bases, V lost 3 bases, and 5 bases had no gene match. Germline CDR1 is SQVTM and CDR2 is ANQGSEA. The CDR3 covers 14 residues.

The CDR3 region is CASSPDRGIFYGYTF. CDR3 nucleotide sequence: TGCGCCAGCAGCCCCGACAGGGGGATCTTCTATGGCTACACCTTC. V is TRBV5-1 and J is TRBJ1-2; 9 nucleotides line up with TRBD1. Germline CDR1 SGHRS, CDR2 YFSETQ. There are 15 residues in the CDR3. V was pared by 4 bases and J by 4 bases, with 8 bases of the junction left unmatched.

This chain joins TRBV18 and TRBJ1-2, with 8 bases that match TRBD1. The ends lost 3 bases at V and 2 bases at J; junction bases unmatched: 8. From germline, CDR1 is KGHSH and CDR2 LQKENI. The CDR3 loop spans 16 amino acids. The CDR3 sequence: CASSPGWTGTNYGYTF. The CDR3 coding sequence is TGTGCCAGCTCACCCGGGTGGACAGGGACAAACTATGGCTACACCTTC.

V gene TRBV7-8 combines with J gene TRBJ2-3; D is possibly TRBD2 (6 bases). Germline lookup yields CDR1 SGHVS and CDR2 FQNEAQ. Trimming stripped 4 bases from V and 0 bases from J, with 14 bases between. The CDR3 has 16 amino acids. The CDR3 coding sequence is TGTGCCAGCAGCTCGAACGGAGGGGTTAGCACAGATACGCAGTATTTT. It codes for CASSSNGGVSTDTQYF. The whole variable domain, filled in from reference TRBV7-8 and TRBJ2-3, reads GAGVSQSPRYKVAKRGQDVALRCDPISGHVSLFWYQQALGQGPEFLTYFQNEAQLDKSGLPSDRFFAERPEGSVSTLKIQRTQQEDSAVYLCASSSNGGVSTDTQYFGPGTRLTVL.

This clone was observed many times. The chain recombines TRBV4-1 with TRBJ2-1; TRBD2 agrees at 11 bases. CDR3 length: 15 amino acids. CDR1 is MGHRA and CDR2 is YSYEKL in the germline V gene. V dropped 1 base and J dropped 7; count of bases not matched to a gene: 3. The chain's CDR3 is CASSQGLAGKNEQFF. DNA of the CDR3: TGCGCCAGCAGCCAAGGACTAGCGGGGAAGAATGAGCAGTTCTTC.

The chain joins TRBV29-1 to TRBJ1-1; TRBD1 aligns across 10 bases. The germline V gene encodes CDR1 SQVTM and CDR2 ANQGSEA. Trimming at V came to 8 bases and at J to 5 bases, leaving 11 bases not matched to a gene. The CDR3 length is 14 residues. The CDR3 DNA is TGCAGCACCGGGGGACAGGGGACCGGGACTGAAGCTTTCTTT. This gives the protein CSTGGQGTGTEAFF.

This rearrangement joins TRBV2 to TRBJ2-5; TRBD2 aligns across 7 bases. Germline assignment: CDR1 SNHLY and CDR2 FYNNEI. The CDR3 length is 16 residues. J lost 5 bases, V lost 0 bases, and 9 bases had no gene match. The CDR3 loop is CASSEAQRGSGETQYF. The CDR3 bases are TGTGCCAGCAGTGAAGCCCAGCGGGGCAGTGGGGAGACCCAGTACTTC.

This clone has only a few counts. This chain links TRBV5-1 with TRBJ2-1; 8 nucleotides align to TRBD1. The ends lost 4 bases at V and 8 bases at J; junction bases unmatched: 5. Germline loops: CDR1 SGHRS, CDR2 YFSETQ. The CDR3 totals 13 residues. CDR3 sequence: CASSKDRGYEQFF. CDR3 in DNA: TGCGCCAGCAGCAAAGACAGGGGCTATGAGCAGTTCTTC.

The chain recombines TRBV11-2 with TRBJ2-1; 8 bases match TRBD2. Germline CDR1 reads SGHAT; CDR2 reads FQNNGV. V gave up 2 bases and J gave up 7 bases; unmatched junction bases: 7. There are 15 residues in the CDR3. CDR3 bases: TGTGCCAGCAGCTTACGAGTAGCGGGATATAATGAGCAGTTCTTC. As protein: CASSLRVAGYNEQFF.

CDR3 nucleotide sequence: TGTGCCAGCACCCTAACGCGGCTAGCCATGGGCGAGACCCAGTACTTC. Its translation is CASTLTRLAMGETQYF. V usage is TRBV5-6 and J usage is TRBJ2-5; D is perhaps TRBD2 (5 bases). V lost 6 bases to trimming and J lost 5 bases, with 23 bases between them. The CDR3 covers 16 residues. Germline CDR1 reads SGHDT; CDR2 reads YYEEEE.

This clone was picked up one time. This chain joins TRBV3-1 (or the pseudogene TRBV3-2) and TRBJ1-2; D is ambiguous. Trimming left V 3 bases short and J 9 bases short, with 17 bases between. Per germline, CDR1 LGHDT and CDR2 YNNKEL (reference sequence). The CDR3 consists of 14 residues. The CDR3 protein is CASSQASRVSRYTF. The CDR3 DNA follows: TGTGCCAGCAGCCAGGCGTCCCGGGTTTCCCGCTACACCTTC.

V gene TRBV29-1 combines with J gene TRBJ1-1; D unresolved. This CDR3 has 13 residues. V lost 3 bases to trimming and J lost 2 bases, with 10 bases between them. CDR1 and CDR2 (germline): SQVTM, ANQGSEA. CDR3 sequence reads: CSVDWASNTEAFF. CDR3 sequence (DNA): TGCAGCGTTGATTGGGCCTCCAACACTGAAGCTTTCTTT. The full variable domain, its missing parts supplied by reference TRBV29-1 and TRBJ1-1, is SAVISQKPSRDICQRGTSLTIQCQVDSQVTMMFWYRQQPGQSLTLIATANQGSEATYESGFVIDKFPISRPNLTFSTLTVSNMSPEDSSIYLCSVDWASNTEAFFGQGTRLTVV.

V and J are TRBV18 and TRBJ2-3; D ambiguous. This CDR3 has 13 amino acids. The ends were cut back, 6 bases at V and 5 bases at J, with 12 bases in the middle. Germline V lookup: CDR1 KGHSH, CDR2 LQKENI. CDR3 bases: TGTGCCAGCTCGCCCGGAGCCGGAGATACGCAGTATTTT. Protein sequence: CASSPGAGDTQYF.

CDR3: CASRGIKSRDRGQFTGANVLTF. In DNA form, the CDR3 reads TGTGCCAGCAGGGGGATCAAGTCCCGGGACAGGGGGCAATTCACTGGGGCCAACGTCCTGACTTTC. The V and J genes are TRBV2 and TRBJ2-6; TRBD1 aligns across 12 bases. V shed 6 bases, J shed 2 bases, and the junction held 20 bases outside the gene matches. CDR3 size: 22 residues. Germline CDR1 is SNHLY and CDR2 is FYNNEI.

The CDR3 DNA follows: TGTGCCAGCAGCCAAGATGTTAGCGGTTACACAGATACGCAGTATTTT. This codes for CASSQDVSGYTDTQYF. The chain combines TRBV4-2 with TRBJ2-3, with a tentative D call TRBD2 (6 bases). V shed 0 bases and J shed 2 bases, with 12 bases lying between them. The CDR3 loop spans 16 amino acids. Germline CDR1 is LGHNA and CDR2 is YNFKEQ.

This clone has just one count. The chain couples TRBV3-1 (or the pseudogene TRBV3-2) to TRBJ1-3; D remains ambiguous. Deletions cut 4 bases from V and 4 bases from J, with 14 bases between. This CDR3 is 15 amino acids long. The germline V gene encodes CDR1 LGHDT and CDR2 YNNKEL (reference sequence). DNA for the CDR3: TGTGCCAGCAGCCTCGGCTGGGCTTTAGGAAACACCATATATTTT. This codes for CASSLGWALGNTIYF.

The DNA for the CDR3 is TGCGCCAGCAGCCCCGGGAGGGTCGGAGGGGAGCAGTACTTC. It encodes CASSPGRVGGEQYF. The rearrangement uses TRBV5-1 and TRBJ2-7, with 8 bases identical to TRBD2. CDR1 and CDR2 from the germline V gene are SGHRS and YFSETQ. Unmatched junction bases numbered 10, after V lost 4 bases and J lost 7 bases. The CDR3 runs 14 residues.

The J gene is TRBJ2-3, the V gene TRBV7-2; no firm D call. The V end lost 1 base, the J end lost 5 bases, and 4 bases lay between the germline ends. The CDR3 runs to 12 residues. CDR1 is SGHTA and CDR2 is FQGNSA in the germline V gene. The DNA for the CDR3 is TGTGCCAGCAGCTTAGGTCTAGATACGCAGTATTTT. It yields the protein CASSLGLDTQYF.

The CDR3 DNA follows: TGCGCCAGCAGTCAACTGGGTCAGGTGAACACTGAAGCTTTCTTT. It is translated as CASSQLGQVNTEAFF. The chain couples TRBV23-1 to TRBJ1-1; no firm D call. TRBV23-1 is placed among ORFs of uncertain function. Deletions cut 2 bases from V and 0 bases from J, with 10 bases between. CDR3 size: 15 residues.

This chain uses TRBV29-1 with TRBJ2-2, with no clear D. This CDR3 region has 13 residues. Trimming shortened V by 4 bases and J by 1 base, and 7 bases separated the two germline ends. Per germline, CDR1 SQVTM and CDR2 ANQGSEA. CDR3: CSVAEQNTGELFF. The DNA for the CDR3 is TGCAGCGTTGCAGAACAGAACACCGGGGAGCTGTTTTTT.

The J gene is TRBJ1-4, the V gene TRBV30; D remains unclear. The J call may not be correct, given that the DNA end is closer to TRBJ2-2. Germline CDR1 reads GTSNPN; CDR2 reads SVGIG (reference sequence). CDR3 length: 11 amino acids. The CDR3 reads CAWSLSEELFF. In DNA form, the CDR3 reads TGTGCCTGGAGTCTTTCGGAGGAGCTGTTTTTT.

The gene calls are TRBV7-8 and TRBJ2-7; 9 nucleotides align to TRBD2. This CDR3 contains 13 residues. Germline lookup yields CDR1 SGHVS and CDR2 FQNEAQ. The ends lost 4 bases at V and 2 bases at J; junction bases unmatched: 0. The CDR3 bases are TGTGCCAGCAGCTGGACTAGCGCCTACGAGCAGTACTTC. Amino acid sequence: CASSWTSAYEQYF. Together with reference TRBV7-8 and TRBJ2-7, the CDR3 gives the full variable domain: GAGVSQSPRYKVAKRGQDVALRCDPISGHVSLFWYQQALGQGPEFLTYFQNEAQLDKSGLPSDRFFAERPEGSVSTLKIQRTQQEDSAVYLCASSWTSAYEQYFGPGTRLTVT.

The rearrangement uses TRBV15 and TRBJ2-7, with 13 bases aligning to TRBD2. Germline values: CDR1 LNHNV, CDR2 YYDKDF (reference sequence). V gave up 9 bases and J gave up 7 bases; unmatched junction bases: 9. The CDR3 sequence is 14 residues long. The CDR3 protein is CATAGLAGVGEQYF. The CDR3 coding sequence is TGTGCCACAGCAGGACTAGCGGGAGTTGGAGAGCAGTACTTC.

The chain joins TRBV9 to TRBJ2-2, with D tentatively TRBD2 (5 bases). This CDR3 has 16 residues. The V and J ends lost 0 bases and 5 bases respectively, with 14 bases between them. In germline, CDR1 is SGDLS, CDR2 YYNGEE. The DNA for the CDR3 is TGTGCCAGCAGCGTAGCTGTGGGGAGCGGAACCGGGGAGCTGTTTTTT. This translates into CASSVAVGSGTGELFF.

This clone was detected a few times. The genes are TRBV18 and TRBJ1-1; TRBD1 matches 8 bases. V lost 6 bases and J lost 4; bases outside the gene matches: 4. CDR1 and CDR2 (germline): KGHSH, LQKENI. This CDR3 is 13 amino acids long. CDR3 sequence reads: CASSAGQVTEAFF. The CDR3 DNA reads TGTGCCAGCTCCGCGGGACAGGTCACTGAAGCTTTCTTT.

V is TRBV5-8 and J is TRBJ1-2; D may be TRBD1 (5 bases). Trimming took off 2 bases at V and 4 bases at J, with 12 bases between the two ends. This CDR3 spans 14 amino acids. Germline CDR1 reads SGHTS; CDR2 reads YDEGEE. The CDR3 DNA reads as TGTGCCAGCAGCTTACAGGAAACACTCTATGGCTACACCTTC. Translation: CASSLQETLYGYTF.

CDR3 sequence: CASTQTGLGTEAFF. CDR3 DNA: TGTGCCAGCACCCAAACAGGTCTGGGCACTGAAGCTTTCTTT. This chain joins TRBV25-1 and TRBJ1-1; D perhaps matches TRBD1 (5 bases). Trimming pared 7 bases from V and 4 bases from J, leaving 16 bases between. This CDR3 spans 14 amino acids. Germline CDR1 is MGHDK and CDR2 is SYGVNS.

The V call is TRBV29-1, the J call TRBJ1-1; the D is unclear. CDR3 length: 12 amino acids. V was pared by 7 bases and J by 0 bases, with 9 bases between. Germline CDR1 reads SQVTM; CDR2 reads ANQGSEA. CDR3 nucleotide sequence: TGCAGCGCCAATAGTCTGAACACTGAAGCTTTCTTT. Translation gives CSANSLNTEAFF.

J is TRBJ2-1 and V is TRBV28; 16 nucleotides align to TRBD2. The CDR3 has 21 residues. Looked up from germline, CDR1 is MDHEN and CDR2 is SYDVKM. J was trimmed by 1 base and V by 4 bases; bases with no gene match: 13. In DNA form, the CDR3 reads TGTGCCAGCAGTTCCCGTCCCGGGACTAGCGGGAGGGCCGCTTCCTACAATGAGCAGTTCTTC. This encodes CASSSRPGTSGRAASYNEQFF.

V is TRBV3-1 (or the pseudogene TRBV3-2) and J is TRBJ2-3; 11 bases are shared with TRBD1. The CDR3 spans 15 residues. Germline-derived CDR1 and CDR2 are LGHDT and YNNKEL (reference sequence). V was clipped by 1 base and J by 7 bases; unmatched bases: 4. Written as DNA, the CDR3 is TGTGCCAGCAGCCAAGGGACAGGGGGCTCCTATACGCAGTATTTT. It yields the protein CASSQGTGGSYTQYF.